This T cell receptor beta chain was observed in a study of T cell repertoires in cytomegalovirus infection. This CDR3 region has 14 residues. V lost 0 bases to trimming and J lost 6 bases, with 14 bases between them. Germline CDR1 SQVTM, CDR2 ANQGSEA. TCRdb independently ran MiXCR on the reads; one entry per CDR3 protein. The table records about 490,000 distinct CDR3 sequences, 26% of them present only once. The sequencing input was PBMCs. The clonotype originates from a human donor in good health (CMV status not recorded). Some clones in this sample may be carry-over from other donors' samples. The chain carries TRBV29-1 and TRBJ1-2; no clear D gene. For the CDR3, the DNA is TGCAGCGTTGAAGATGGTAACACTGTGAATGGCTACACCTTC. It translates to CSVEDGNTVNGYTF.